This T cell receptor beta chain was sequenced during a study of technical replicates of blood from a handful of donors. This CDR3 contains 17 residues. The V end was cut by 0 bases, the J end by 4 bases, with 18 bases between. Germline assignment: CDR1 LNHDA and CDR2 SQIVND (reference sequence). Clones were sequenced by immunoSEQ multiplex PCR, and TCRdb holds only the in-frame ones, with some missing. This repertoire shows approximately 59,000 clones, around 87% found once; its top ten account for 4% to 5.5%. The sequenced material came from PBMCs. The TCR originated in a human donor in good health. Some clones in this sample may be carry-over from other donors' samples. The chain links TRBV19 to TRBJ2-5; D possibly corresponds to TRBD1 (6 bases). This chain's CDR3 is CASSIDEGRGSGETQYF. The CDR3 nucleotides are TGTGCCAGTAGTATAGATGAGGGCAGGGGATCGGGAGAGACCCAGTACTTC.